This TCR beta chain was retrieved from a study of CD8 T cells in ankylosing spondylitis. Study findings and constraints: A motif in TCR beta, a set of roughly eight highly homologous variants, appeared characteristic of ankylosing spondylitis blood. Disease-linked clones reportedly concentrated significantly in matched ankylosing spondylitis synovial fluid.

Points on this clonotype: The antigen remains undetermined.

V was cut by 1 base and J by 3 bases, with 10 bases left in between. The length of the CDR3 is 14 residues. Germline CDR1 is SGHTA and CDR2 is FQGNSA. One entry per CDR3 protein results from TCRdb running MiXCR on the 5' RACE reads. The sample has some 140,000 distinct CDR3 sequences, 8% to 9% seen once. The rearrangement joins TRBV7-2 to TRBJ2-7; D is uncertain. Sequencing used synovial fluid, either unsorted or a sorted T cell fraction (not recorded which). This clonotype was obtained from a male donor with ankylosing spondylitis. The CDR3, as DNA: TGTGCCAGCAGCTTAGTATCAGGAGACTACGAGCAGTACTTC. This translates into CASSLVSGDYEQYF.